The 19 T cell receptor beta chains listed next were all sequenced from one sample in a study of shared clonotypes between healthy human individuals. Sequencing used immunoSEQ multiplex PCR; TCRdb keeps in-frame clones, though not all of them. The sample consists of a few million clones, roughly 95% of them appearing once. Naive CD8 cells, CD45RO-negative and positively selected for CCR7, excluded terminally differentiated effector memory CD45RA+ cells. The sequencing sample was made of naive CD8+ T cells from PBMCs. All receptors derive from a man younger than 35 in good health. Some clones in this sample may be carry-over from other donors' samples.

The gene calls are TRBV5-6 and TRBJ2-7; no firm D call. The CDR3 contains 14 residues. Germline V gene sequence: CDR1 SGHDT, CDR2 YYEEEE. Between the trimmed V and J ends, which lost 0 bases and 2 bases, there was a span of 9 bases. In nucleotides, the CDR3 is TGTGCCAGCAGCTTGGTTTGGGCAGCCTACGAGCAGTACTTC. Translation gives CASSLVWAAYEQYF.

The chain uses TRBV13 and TRBJ1-1, with D possibly TRBD1 on 5 matching bases. The CDR3 loop spans 16 amino acids. Per the germline V gene, CDR1 is PRHDT and CDR2 is FYEKMQ (reference sequence). Trimming left V 5 bases short and J 3 bases short, with 19 bases between. The CDR3 bases are TGTGCCAGCAGCCCCCGGGACGGCAGAATGGACACTGAAGCTTTCTTT. Encoded protein: CASSPRDGRMDTEAFF.

DNA of the CDR3: TGTGCCAGCAGCCCTACAAACGAACATAGCAATCAGCCCCAGCATTTT. As protein: CASSPTNEHSNQPQHF. The chain recombines TRBV7-9 with TRBJ1-5, with unresolved D. This CDR3 comprises 16 residues. Germline lookup yields CDR1 SEHNR and CDR2 FQNEAQ (reference sequence). V lost 5 bases and J lost 0, with 14 bases in between.

The chain links TRBV19 to TRBJ1-2; a weak D match, TRBD1 (5 bases). The germline V gene has CDR1 LNHDA and CDR2 SQIVND (reference sequence). Trimming cost V 8 bases and J 4 bases, with 11 bases left between them. CDR3 length equals 12 residues. CDR3 residues: CASSEGLYGYTF. In DNA form, the CDR3 reads TGTGCCAGTTCGGAGGGGCTCTATGGCTACACCTTC.

The chain couples TRBV5-1 to TRBJ2-7, with TRBD1 matching 7 bases. The CDR3 extends over 16 amino acids. Germline V CDR1 and CDR2: SGHRS, YFSETQ. Trimming at V came to 0 bases and at J to 3 bases, leaving 9 bases not matched to a gene. CDR3 coding DNA: TGCGCCAGCAGCTTGGCCGGGACAGAAAACATCTACGAGCAGTACTTC. This gives the protein CASSLAGTENIYEQYF. The variable domain in full, completed from reference TRBV5-1 and TRBJ2-7, reads KAGVTQTPRYLIKTRGQQVTLSCSPISGHRSVSWYQQTPGQGLQFLFEYFSETQRNKGNFPGRFSGRQFSNSRSEMNVSTLELGDSALYLCASSLAGTENIYEQYFGPGTRLTVT.

To note about this clone: Other DNA sequences from this sample encode an identical CDR3 as well. The rearrangement links TRBV27 to TRBJ2-7; D not resolved. Germline V CDR1 and CDR2: MNHEY, SMNVEV (reference sequence). The CDR3 is made up of 13 amino acids. Trimming stripped 4 bases from V and 2 bases from J, with 9 bases between. The CDR3 DNA follows: TGTGCCAGCAGTTACTCCGGGCCCTACGAGCAGTACTTC. It encodes CASSYSGPYEQYF.

This chain joins TRBV7-9 and TRBJ2-5, with D maybe TRBD2 (7 bases). Trimming cost V 4 bases and J 5 bases, with 17 bases left between them. Germline V gene sequence: CDR1 SEHNR, CDR2 FQNEAQ (reference sequence). The CDR3 runs 15 residues. CDR3 sequence reads: CASSSEGGHRETQYF. CDR3 nucleotide sequence: TGTGCCAGCAGCTCCGAGGGGGGGCATCGGGAGACCCAGTACTTC.

The CDR3 region is CASSQSGNEQYF. CDR3 in DNA: TGTGCCAGCAGCCAATCAGGCAACGAGCAGTACTTC. The chain is built from TRBV7-9 and TRBJ2-7, with D uncertain. The V and J ends lost 5 bases and 5 bases respectively, with 10 bases between them. Germline CDR1 and CDR2: SEHNR and FQNEAQ (reference sequence). The length of the CDR3 is 12 residues.

V and J are TRBV14 and TRBJ1-2, with D maybe TRBD1 (5 bases). Germline assignment: CDR1 SGHDN and CDR2 FVKESK. The CDR3 extends over 15 amino acids. The V end was cut by 0 bases, the J end by 5 bases, with 13 bases between. The CDR3 region has the DNA TGTGCCAGCAGCCAAGATTGGGGGTCCCAATATGGCTACACCTTC. It specifies CASSQDWGSQYGYTF. The full variable domain, its missing parts supplied by reference TRBV14 and TRBJ1-2, is EAGVTQFPSHSVIEKGQTVTLRCDPISGHDNLYWYRRVMGKEIKFLLHFVKESKQDESGMPNNRFLAERTGGTYSTLKVQPAELEDSGVYFCASSQDWGSQYGYTFGSGTRLTVV.

This clone has just one count. The chain links TRBV13 to TRBJ2-3; 8 positions agree with TRBD2. Germline CDR1 is PRHDT and CDR2 is FYEKMQ (reference sequence). Trimming cost V 5 bases and J 2 bases; bases outside gene matches: 9. The CDR3 has 16 residues. CDR3: CASSHERETNTDTQYF. Written as DNA, the CDR3 is TGTGCCAGCAGCCACGAGCGGGAGACGAACACAGATACGCAGTATTTT.

This rearrangement joins TRBV5-1 to TRBJ2-5, with TRBD2 matching 9 bases. This CDR3 is built from 15 residues. Germline trimming cut 8 bases from V and 5 bases from J; bases unmatched to any gene: 13. Germline-derived CDR1 and CDR2 are SGHRS and YFSETQ. The CDR3 loop reads CARMLAGRAPETQYF. The CDR3 DNA reads as TGCGCCAGGATGCTAGCGGGGAGGGCCCCCGAGACCCAGTACTTC. The whole variable domain, filled in from reference TRBV5-1 and TRBJ2-5, reads KAGVTQTPRYLIKTRGQQVTLSCSPISGHRSVSWYQQTPGQGLQFLFEYFSETQRNKGNFPGRFSGRQFSNSRSEMNVSTLELGDSALYLCARMLAGRAPETQYFGPGTRLLVL.

CDR3 sequence: CARSLEVRETQYF. Written as DNA, the CDR3 is TGTGCCAGAAGCTTGGAGGTCCGGGAGACCCAGTACTTC. V gene TRBV5-3 combines with J gene TRBJ2-5; D is undetermined. TRBV5-3 counts as an open reading frame of uncertain function. The CDR3 loop spans 13 amino acids. V was pared by 0 bases and J by 5 bases, with 8 bases between.

In its sample, this clone was seen a few times. This rearrangement joins TRBV9 to TRBJ1-1; D remains ambiguous. The CDR3 totals 14 residues. CDR1 SGDLS and CDR2 YYNGEE come from the germline V gene. The V and J ends lost 4 bases and 11 bases respectively, with 21 bases between them. Written as DNA, the CDR3 is TGTGCCAGCAGCTCCTTAGATACCCCCGGAACCGCTTTCTTT. The encoded protein is CASSSLDTPGTAFF.

Only one count was recorded for this clone. This chain uses TRBV15 with TRBJ2-5; perhaps TRBD2 as D (7 bases). Between the trimmed V and J ends, which lost 5 bases and 2 bases, there was a span of 15 bases. From germline, CDR1 is LNHNV and CDR2 YYDKDF (reference sequence). The CDR3 is made up of 15 amino acids. The CDR3 here is CATSWGGAPQETQYF. Written as DNA, the CDR3 is TGTGCCACCAGCTGGGGGGGGGCACCTCAAGAGACCCAGTACTTC.

The CDR3 spells CASSYAQSYEQYF. For the CDR3, the DNA is TGTGCCAGCAGTTACGCCCAGTCTTACGAGCAGTACTTC. V and J are TRBV6-6 and TRBJ2-7; D unresolved. V shed 2 bases and J shed 4 bases, with 9 bases lying between them. Germline V gives CDR1 MNHNY, CDR2 SVGAGI (reference sequence). This CDR3 is built from 13 residues.

This chain links TRBV19 with TRBJ1-5; D unclear. The CDR3 sequence is 15 residues long. V shed 6 bases and J shed 1 base, with 13 bases lying between them. In germline, CDR1 is LNHDA, CDR2 SQIVND (reference sequence). The CDR3 loop is CASSPMGISNQPQHF. CDR3 bases: TGTGCCAGTAGCCCCATGGGTATCAGCAATCAGCCCCAGCATTTT.

The chain employs TRBV27 and TRBJ2-7; D remains ambiguous. V was trimmed by 3 bases and J by 0 bases, leaving 6 bases between them. The CDR3 is made up of 13 amino acids. Germline values: CDR1 MNHEY, CDR2 SMNVEV (reference sequence). CDR3 region: CASSFAISYEQYF. The CDR3 DNA is TGTGCCAGCAGTTTCGCAATCTCCTACGAGCAGTACTTC.

This chain links TRBV28 with TRBJ1-4; possibly TRBD1 for D (6 bases). This CDR3 comprises 15 residues. The ends were cut back, 6 bases at V and 4 bases at J, with 15 bases in the middle. Looked up from germline, CDR1 is MDHEN and CDR2 is SYDVKM. CDR3 amino acids: CASSLFGDINEKLFF. CDR3 sequence (DNA): TGTGCCAGCAGCCTATTCGGGGACATTAATGAAAAACTGTTTTTT.

The chain joins TRBV28 to TRBJ2-7; D is unresolved. CDR3 length equals 15 residues. The germline CDR1 and CDR2 sequences are MDHEN and SYDVKM. The ends were cut back, 6 bases at V and 5 bases at J, with 20 bases in the middle. The CDR3 DNA reads as TGTGCCAGCAGCCCATATATAGGTGGTGGCGACGAGCAGTACTTC. It yields the protein CASSPYIGGGDEQYF.